These T cell receptor beta chains were read from a single sample in a study of T cells in tumors after PD-1 blockade. Assay used: immunoSEQ multiplex PCR; TCRdb lists only in-frame clones, some missing. Among about 47,000 clones listed, approximately 75% were seen once. This material consisted of PBMCs, taken before anti-PD-1 treatment. Receptors originate from a human donor with basal cell carcinoma. Both conserved end residues are part of each CDR3. The order of the fields is V gene, CDR3 protein.

TRBV9	CASSDRTGGFSYGYTF
TRBV6-6	CASSPGTRRTEAFF
TRBV7-2	CASSVLGGSPSTDTQYF
TRBV5-1	CASSLSNRGHTEAFF
TRBV2	CASSVEGTLGGSEAFF
TRBV23-1	CAASLLTISGNTIYF
TRBV27	CASSSIYSGANVLTF
TRBV7-2	CASSLRGGGPHEQFF
TRBV6-6	CASSPTSTSATYEQYF
TRBV19	CASSISGSSGNTIYF
TRBV5-4	CASSTGGVGTGVKGYTF
TRBV18	CASSSDGNQPQHF
TRBV12-3/TRBV12-4	CASSLAGRLGYTF
TRBV15	CATSRGGGRTNEKLFF
TRBV5-4	CASSLGGQGKFGELFF
TRBV6-5	CASSPIGPYNEQFF
TRBV5-4	CASSHAPLSGTGELFF
TRBV3-1/TRBV3-2	CASSQVGTAHSPLHF
TRBV10-3	CAISPRGEETQYF
TRBV7-6	CASSPGTSGVGELFF
TRBV2	CASSVASAREETQYF
TRBV4-1	CASSQGGDRVGTEAFF
TRBV6-5	CASRRDAVYNEQFF
TRBV6-1	CASSERPGAGGTDTQYF
TRBV14	CASSQDHVSGFTGELFF
TRBV20-1	CSASPGGATYEQYF
TRBV2	CASSESAVHTDTQYF
TRBV5-4	CASSSGQFSEKLFF
TRBV5-6	CASHIGGRSSSPLHF
TRBV10-1	CASSVGGVTDTQYF
TRBV4-1	CASSQTDTYNSPLHF
TRBV2	CASSEARTGLNTEAFF
TRBV19	CASSIAVVTEAFF
TRBV5-1	CASSLVSGKEGTEAFF
TRBV15	CATSRDISAGYQPQHF
TRBV7-2	CASSLGGTEANYGYTF
TRBV5-1	CASSLETGGSYEQYF
TRBV3-1/TRBV3-2	CASSPGQGDYGYTF
TRBV6-6	CASSYLGGSYIQYF
TRBV6-5	CASSLGQGNNSPLHF
TRBV5-1	CASSFQGIGQFF
TRBV6-1	CASSEGHAQHF
TRBV5-1	CASSLDGGSNYGYTF
TRBV9	CASSVGLAGDFGPGELFF
TRBV19	CASSKGPLGETQYF
TRBV9	CASSVAPSGGAETQYF
TRBV5-1	CASSFWASGERTDTQYF
TRBV5-4	CASSAPGQGAEGYTF
TRBV6-5	CASSPGSTETCF
TRBV5-6	CASSLMGISQPQHF
TRBV5-1	CASSLGIGGQRSTNTEAFF
TRBV2	CASRDRADTGELFF
TRBV2	CASSAGLAGGSDTQYF
TRBV7-9	CASSLDTNYEQYF
TRBV5-4	CASSLYSGGTYYEQYF
TRBV7-3	CASSLTTRMNTEAFF
TRBV15	CATGAKSGANVLTF
TRBV27	CASSFHNNSNQPQHF
TRBV6-1	CASSDLGTAARVGEKLFF
TRBV12-1	CASSYLGGATLEAFF